These 5 T cell receptor beta chains were all obtained from the same sample, sequenced in a study of T-cell reconstitution after alpha-beta-depleted transplantation in children. Construction of the TCRbeta library involved unique molecular identifiers. TCRdb reprocessed the PCR reads via MiXCR and lists one record per CDR3 protein. The data contain 200,000 to 300,000 distinct CDR3 sequences, about 12% of them singletons. This material consisted of PBMCs from the stem cell graft donor, taken from the stem cell graft. These receptors were obtained from a human donor who donated a stem cell graft to a child with acute lymphoblastic leukemia.

This clonotype has a count of ten or more. The DNA for the CDR3 is TGTGCCATCAGTGGGGGTCCACTTGAGACCCAGTACTTC. As protein: CAISGGPLETQYF. The V call is TRBV10-3, the J call TRBJ2-5; D is undetermined. With 4 bases removed from V and 5 bases from J, the gap between germline ends came to 11 bases. In germline, CDR1 is ENHRY, CDR2 SYGVKD. CDR3 length: 13 residues.

This clonotype was seen repeatedly, ten times or more. This CDR3 reads CASSSGGAGNTIYF. The CDR3 region has the DNA TGTGCCAGCAGCTCTGGGGGGGCTGGAAACACCATATATTTT. This rearrangement joins TRBV7-9 to TRBJ1-3; D may be TRBD1 (5 bases). The CDR3 totals 14 residues. Germline CDR1 and CDR2: SEHNR and FQNEAQ (reference sequence). Deletions cut 4 bases from V and 2 bases from J, with 9 bases between. The full variable domain, with the rest looked up from reference TRBV7-9 and TRBJ1-3, is DTGVSQNPRHKITKRGQNVTFRCDPISEHNRLYWYRQTLGQGPEFLTYFQNEAQLEKSRLLSDRFSAERPKGSFSTLEIQRTEQGDSAMYLCASSSGGAGNTIYFGEGSWLTVV.

At least ten counts were recorded for this clonotype. V gene TRBV28 combines with J gene TRBJ2-1; TRBD2 matches at 7 bases. After removal of 7 bases from V and 0 bases from J, the junction contained 12 bases not matched to a gene. CDR1 and CDR2 (germline): MDHEN, SYDVKM. CDR3 length: 17 amino acids. This chain's CDR3 is CASTASGTLSSYNEQFF. The CDR3 bases are TGTGCCAGCACCGCTAGCGGAACTCTTAGCTCCTACAATGAGCAGTTCTTC.

This chain uses TRBV30 with TRBJ1-2, with 8 bases that match TRBD1. Germline V gene sequence: CDR1 GTSNPN, CDR2 SVGIG (reference sequence). The CDR3 is made up of 14 amino acids. The J segment lost 3 bases and the V segment lost 4 bases, leaving 7 bases of the junction unmatched. The chain's CDR3 is CAWTGQGRDYGYTF. The DNA of the CDR3 is TGTGCCTGGACTGGACAGGGTAGGGACTATGGCTACACCTTC.

The chain carries TRBV30 and TRBJ2-7; 14 bases are a match to TRBD2. Germline V gives CDR1 GTSNPN, CDR2 SVGIG (reference sequence). This CDR3 contains 14 residues. Trimming removed 3 bases from V and 6 bases from J; junction bases left unmatched: 4. CDR3 residues: CAWSPGTSGSEQYF. The CDR3 DNA follows: TGTGCCTGGAGCCCGGGGACTAGCGGGAGCGAGCAGTACTTC.